A single sample gave rise to the 2 T cell receptor beta chains below, sequenced in a study of high-grade serous ovarian cancer treatment subgroups. Tumor samples were obtained before definitive surgery or chemotherapy. The assay was immunoSEQ multiplex PCR, and TCRdb's table has in-frame clones only and misses some. This sample carries fewer than 35,000 clones, roughly four fifths of them seen once, and the ten largest clones take around 1.9%. Sequencing was done on a sample of tumor tissue. These receptor sequences come from a human donor with high-grade serous ovarian cancer.

A few counts support this clone. CDR3 DNA: TGCAGTGCTTTCCAGTATGGCTACACCTTC. Amino acid sequence: CSAFQYGYTF. The genes are TRBV20-1 and TRBJ1-2; unclear D gene. The CDR3 spans 10 residues. The ends were cut back, 5 bases at V and 5 bases at J, with 6 bases in the middle. Germline CDR1 reads DFQATT; CDR2 reads SNEGSKA (reference sequence).

This clone has more than one count but fewer than ten. The chain combines TRBV7-9 with TRBJ1-1, with 8 bases that match TRBD1. The J segment lost 9 bases and the V segment lost 1 base, leaving 4 bases of the junction unmatched. CDR1 is SEHNR, CDR2 FQNEAQ, per germline (reference sequence). This CDR3 has 13 amino acids. DNA of the CDR3: TGTGCCAGCAGCTTAGTTGGACAGGGCCAAGCTTTCTTT. Its protein product is CASSLVGQGQAFF.